The 23 T cell receptor beta chains below were found in one sample sequenced in a study of CD8+CD57+ T cells in acquired aplastic anemia. Before being chosen for sequencing, patients had shown CD8+CD57+ cell expansion by flow cytometry. The study profiled TCR beta VDJ and CDR3 using genomic DNA as template. Using its own MiXCR run on the reads, TCRdb lists one record per CDR3 protein. This table has roughly 250,000 distinct CDR3 sequences, approximately 45% appearing once. What was sequenced was sorted CD4+, CD8+, or CD8+CD57+ T cells (not recorded which) from PBMCs. These receptor sequences come from a human donor with aplastic anemia.

This clonotype has only a few counts. A much larger clonotype is one base distant, so this may be a read error. The rearrangement uses TRBV7-9 and TRBJ2-7; D is undetermined. The germline CDR1 and CDR2 sequences are SEHNR and FQNEAQ (reference sequence). The CDR3 contains 14 residues. CDR3 in DNA: TGTGCCAGCAGCTCCTCTGACCAGGCCTACGAGCGGTACTTC. Residues: CASSSSDQAYERYF.

For this clonotype: A much larger clone differs from this one at a single base, so this may be a read error. The chain employs TRBV9 and TRBJ2-7, with D hard to call. The CDR3 length is 11 residues. Trimming cost V 7 bases and J 3 bases, with 8 bases left between them. Germline V gene data show CDR1 as SGDLS and CDR2 as YYNGEE. The CDR3 reads CASVPFYEQYF. CDR3 coding DNA: TGTGCCAGCGTACCGTTCTACGAGCAGTACTTC.

V usage is TRBV19 and J usage is TRBJ1-1; no clear D gene. The V and J ends lost 7 bases and 8 bases respectively, with 11 bases between them. Germline assignment: CDR1 LNHDA and CDR2 SQIVND (reference sequence). The CDR3 loop spans 11 amino acids. This chain's CDR3 is CASTAYPEAFF. The CDR3 DNA follows: TGTGCCAGTACCGCATATCCGGAAGCTTTCTTT.

This clonotype is a singleton in its sample. V and J are TRBV20-1 and TRBJ2-1, with TRBD2 identical over 14 bases. J gave up 8 bases and V 5 bases, and 8 bases lay outside the gene matches. The germline V gene encodes CDR1 DFQATT and CDR2 SNEGSKA (reference sequence). The CDR3 totals 15 residues. The CDR3 sequence: CSARPGLAGVYEQFF. The CDR3 DNA reads TGCAGTGCTCGTCCGGGACTAGCGGGGGTCTATGAGCAGTTCTTC.

With regard to this clonotype: Lacking the conserved final phenylalanine or tryptophan, this CDR3 likely reflects a read error. This sequence joins TRBV2 and TRBJ1-1; TRBD1 matches at 8 bases. CDR3 length equals 14 residues. CDR1 and CDR2 from the germline V gene are SNHLY and FYNNEI. Trimming removed 8 bases from V and 4 bases from J; junction bases left unmatched: 9. CDR3 loop: CASLLQGAGTEAFL. Here the CDR3 DNA reads TGTGCCAGCCTATTGCAGGGGGCAGGCACTGAAGCTTTCCTC.

This chain connects TRBV19 to TRBJ2-7; D is perhaps TRBD1 or TRBD2 (5 bases each). The germline gives CDR1 LNHDA, CDR2 SQIVND (reference sequence). The CDR3 loop spans 14 amino acids. The V gene lost 5 bases and the J gene lost 6 bases, with 17 bases spanning the gap. The CDR3 reads CASSCRDGVGEQYF. CDR3 DNA: TGTGCCAGTAGTTGCCGGGACGGGGTTGGCGAGCAGTACTTC.

Only a few counts were recorded for this clonotype. The chain uses TRBV10-3 and TRBJ1-6; 12 bases map to TRBD1. This CDR3 comprises 19 residues. Unmatched junction bases numbered 13, after V lost 10 bases and J lost 0 bases. CDR1 and CDR2 (germline): ENHRY, SYGVKD. The CDR3 DNA follows: TGTGCCAGCAGGCCCGGGACAGGGGGCCGTTTCTCCTATAATTCACCCCTCCACTTT. This gives the protein CASRPGTGGRFSYNSPLHF.

The J gene is TRBJ1-2, the V gene TRBV10-3; TRBD1 is a possible D gene (6 bases). Germline V gene sequence: CDR1 ENHRY, CDR2 SYGVKD. CDR3 length: 16 residues. Deletions cut 4 bases from V and 5 bases from J, with 20 bases between. In nucleotides, the CDR3 is TGTGCCATCAGTGGGCCCGGGGGGGCGCCCAATTATGGCTACACCTTC. The encoded protein is CAISGPGGAPNYGYTF.

This clonotype was recorded many times. The chain is built from TRBV9 and TRBJ1-1; TRBD1 is a possible D gene (6 bases). The V end was cut by 4 bases, the J end by 5 bases, with 21 bases between. This CDR3 is 16 amino acids long. CDR1 and CDR2 (germline): SGDLS, YYNGEE. The CDR3 spells CASSKPGAAEETEAFF. In DNA form, the CDR3 reads TGTGCCAGCAGCAAACCAGGGGCCGCCGAGGAAACTGAAGCTTTCTTT.

This clonotype was seen only once. Mismatch with germline at one junction end may stem from a read error. This chain joins TRBV6-5 and TRBJ2-7, with TRBD2 identical over 9 bases. The length of the CDR3 is 16 residues. Per the germline V gene, CDR1 is MNHEY and CDR2 is SVGAGI. The CDR3 DNA is TGTGCCAGCAGTTATAATAGCGGGAGATACACCGGGGAGCTGTACTTC. This codes for CASSYNSGRYTGELYF.

The table lists this clonotype with many counts. The chain is built from TRBV9 and TRBJ2-7; 8 bases fit TRBD1. From germline, CDR1 is SGDLS and CDR2 YYNGEE. CDR3 size: 15 residues. V shed 4 bases and J 5 bases; nucleotides not matched to a gene: 11. Here the CDR3 DNA reads TGTGCCAGCAGCTCGGGACAGGCGGAGCCCGACGAGCAGTACTTC. This sequence encodes CASSSGQAEPDEQYF.

As to this clonotype: Just one base apart from a much larger clone, this may be a read error. The CDR3 does not end in the conserved phenylalanine or tryptophan, so this is likely a read error. The rearrangement uses TRBV4-1 and TRBJ1-6; no firm D call. The CDR3 runs 14 residues. From germline, CDR1 is MGHRA and CDR2 YSYEKL. With 4 bases removed from V and 3 bases from J, the gap between germline ends came to 7 bases. This CDR3 reads CASSPKDYNSPLHL. CDR3 DNA: TGCGCCAGCAGCCCAAAAGACTATAATTCACCCCTCCACCTT.

This clonotype was seen a few times. The rearrangement joins TRBV10-1 to TRBJ2-1, with 8 bases that match TRBD1. The germline gives CDR1 WNHNN, CDR2 SYGVQD (reference sequence). Trimming cost V 5 bases and J 4 bases; bases outside gene matches: 4. This CDR3 spans 14 amino acids. The CDR3 bases are TGCGCCAGCAGTACCGGGACAGGTTACAATGAGCAGTTCTTC. Its protein is CASSTGTGYNEQFF.

This clonotype was seen a few times. The rearrangement links TRBV20-1 to TRBJ1-1; D unclear. The CDR3 is made up of 13 amino acids. Germline-derived CDR1 and CDR2 are DFQATT and SNEGSKA (reference sequence). V lost 1 base to trimming and J lost 3 bases, with 9 bases between them. This CDR3 reads CSARVSLDTEAFF. The CDR3 bases are TGCAGTGCTAGAGTGTCCCTGGACACTGAAGCTTTCTTT.

This clonotype was detected many times. The CDR3 DNA follows: TGTGCCACCAGTGAGGTATCGAGCGGGACCAATGAGCAGTTCTTC. Its translation is CATSEVSSGTNEQFF. V gene TRBV24-1 combines with J gene TRBJ2-1, with 7 bases matching TRBD2. V was pared by 4 bases and J by 6 bases, with 8 bases of the junction left unmatched. The CDR3 spans 15 residues. Germline-derived CDR1 and CDR2 are KGHDR and SFDVKD.

CDR3 amino acids: CASSAEGANTEAFF. The CDR3 DNA sequence: TGTGCCAGCAGCGCCGAGGGGGCGAACACTGAAGCTTTCTTT. This rearrangement joins TRBV9 to TRBJ1-1, with 7 bases identical to TRBD1. V was pared by 3 bases and J by 1 base, with 3 bases of the junction left unmatched. The CDR3 is 14 residues long. Per germline, CDR1 SGDLS and CDR2 YYNGEE.

Remarks on this clonotype: As the CDR3 is not closed by the conserved phenylalanine or tryptophan, this likely results from a read error. Because the CDR3's place on the DNA is in doubt, the DNA is left out and the CDR3 is given as listed by TCRdb. The V gene is TRBV5-1, the J gene TRBJ2-3. Germline CDR1 reads SGHRS; CDR2 reads YFSETQ. The CDR3 is 12 amino acids long, termini counted. CDR3 residues: CASSNDRNEGYY.

The rearrangement joins TRBV7-3 to TRBJ1-2; the D gene is possibly TRBD1 (6 bases). V was cut by 6 bases and J by 5 bases, with 19 bases left in between. The CDR3 consists of 15 residues. The V gene's germline CDR1 is SGHTA and CDR2 FQGTGA. The CDR3 DNA follows: TGTGCCAGCAGTTTGGGGGCAGGGGAGCGATATGGCTACACCTTC. Its protein product is CASSLGAGERYGYTF.

This clonotype was detected many times. The V and J genes are TRBV15 and TRBJ1-2; no clear D gene. Germline V CDR1 and CDR2: LNHNV, YYDKDF (reference sequence). V was pared by 5 bases and J by 6 bases, with 16 bases between. The CDR3 runs to 14 residues. The CDR3 nucleotides read TGTGCCACCAGCGTAGGAGTTGGCTTCGATGGCTACACCTTC. Its translation is CATSVGVGFDGYTF.

This clonotype has a count of ten or more. V usage is TRBV4-2 and J usage is TRBJ1-1; D is undetermined. Trimming shortened V by 0 bases and J by 8 bases, and 10 bases separated the two germline ends. The CDR3 has 13 residues. CDR1 and CDR2 (germline): LGHNA, YNFKEQ. CDR3 bases: TGTGCCAGCAGCCAAGAAATTGGTGGAGAAGCTTTCTTT. It codes for CASSQEIGGEAFF.

This clonotype was picked up many times. This sequence joins TRBV6-6 and TRBJ2-7; no clear D gene. The ends were cut back, 10 bases at V and 3 bases at J, with 10 bases in the middle. CDR1 and CDR2 from the germline V gene are MNHNY and SVGAGI (reference sequence). This CDR3 region has 11 residues. In DNA, the CDR3 is TGTGCCACCGACAACGACTACGAGCAGTACTTC. Translation gives CATDNDYEQYF.

In this sample, this clonotype turned up many times. The V and J genes are TRBV20-1 and TRBJ1-2, with 7 bases lining up with TRBD1. The CDR3 has 14 amino acids. The V segment lost 0 bases and the J segment 8 bases; nucleotides outside the gene matches: 9. CDR1 DFQATT and CDR2 SNEGSKA come from the germline V gene (reference sequence). The CDR3, as DNA: TGCAGTGCTAGAGACACCGGGACAGCTATCGGCTACACCTTC. This gives the protein CSARDTGTAIGYTF.

There are many counts of this clonotype. The V and J genes are TRBV7-9 and TRBJ2-5, with 7 bases lining up with TRBD2. Germline CDR1 and CDR2: SEHNR and FQNEAQ (reference sequence). There are 12 residues in the CDR3. J was trimmed by 7 bases and V by 6 bases; bases with no gene match: 5. The CDR3 is CASRPSGGTQYF. As DNA, the CDR3 is TGTGCCAGCAGGCCTAGCGGCGGGACCCAGTACTTC. The whole variable domain, remainder taken from reference TRBV7-9 and TRBJ2-5, is DTGVSQNPRHKITKRGQNVTFRCDPISEHNRLYWYRQTLGQGPEFLTYFQNEAQLEKSRLLSDRFSAERPKGSFSTLEIQRTEQGDSAMYLCASRPSGGTQYFGPGTRLLVL.